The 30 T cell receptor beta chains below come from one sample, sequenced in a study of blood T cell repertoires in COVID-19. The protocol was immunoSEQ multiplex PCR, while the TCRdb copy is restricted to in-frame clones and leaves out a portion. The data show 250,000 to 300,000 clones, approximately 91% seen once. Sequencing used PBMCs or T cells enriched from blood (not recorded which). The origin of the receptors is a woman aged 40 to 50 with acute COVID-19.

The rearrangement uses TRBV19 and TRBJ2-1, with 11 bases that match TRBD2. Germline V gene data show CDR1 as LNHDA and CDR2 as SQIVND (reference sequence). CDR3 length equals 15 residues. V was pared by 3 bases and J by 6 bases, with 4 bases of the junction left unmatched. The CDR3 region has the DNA TGTGCCAGTAGTATTCTAGCGGGGGGACCCAATGAGCAGTTCTTC. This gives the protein CASSILAGGPNEQFF.

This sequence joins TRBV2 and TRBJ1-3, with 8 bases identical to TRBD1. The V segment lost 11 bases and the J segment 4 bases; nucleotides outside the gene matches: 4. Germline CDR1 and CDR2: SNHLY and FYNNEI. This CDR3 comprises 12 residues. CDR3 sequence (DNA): TGTGCCTCGGACAGGGCGGGAAACACCATATATTTT. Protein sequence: CASDRAGNTIYF. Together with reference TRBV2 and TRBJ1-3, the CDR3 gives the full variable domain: EPEVTQTPSHQVTQMGQEVILRCVPISNHLYFYWYRQILGQKVEFLVSFYNNEISEKSEIFDDQFSVERPDGSNFTLKIRSTKLEDSAMYFCASDRAGNTIYFGEGSWLTVV.

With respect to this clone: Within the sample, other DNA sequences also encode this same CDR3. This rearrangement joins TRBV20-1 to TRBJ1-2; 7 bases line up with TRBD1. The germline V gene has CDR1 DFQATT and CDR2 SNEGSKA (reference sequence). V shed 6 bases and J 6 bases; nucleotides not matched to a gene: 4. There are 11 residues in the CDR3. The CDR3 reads CSAPGTDGYTF. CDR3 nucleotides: TGCAGTGCACCCGGGACAGATGGCTACACCTTC.

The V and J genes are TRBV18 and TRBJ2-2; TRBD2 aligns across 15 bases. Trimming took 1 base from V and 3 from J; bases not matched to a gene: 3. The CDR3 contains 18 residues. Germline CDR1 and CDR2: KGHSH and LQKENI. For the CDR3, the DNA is TGTGCCAGCTCACCACGGACTAGCGGGAGGGTGGACACCGGGGAGCTGTTTTTT. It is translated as CASSPRTSGRVDTGELFF.

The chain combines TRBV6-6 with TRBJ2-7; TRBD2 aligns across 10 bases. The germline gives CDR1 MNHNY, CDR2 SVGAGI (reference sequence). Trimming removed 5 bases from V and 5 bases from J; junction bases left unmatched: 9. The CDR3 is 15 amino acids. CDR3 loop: CASSTSGSGGHEQYF. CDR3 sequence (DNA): TGTGCCAGCAGTACCTCGGGTAGCGGGGGGCACGAGCAGTACTTC.

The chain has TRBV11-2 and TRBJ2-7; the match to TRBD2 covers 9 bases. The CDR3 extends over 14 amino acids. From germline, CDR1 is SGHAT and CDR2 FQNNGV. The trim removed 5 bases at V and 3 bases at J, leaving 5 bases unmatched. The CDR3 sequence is CASSRTSENYEQYF. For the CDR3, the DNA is TGTGCCAGCAGCCGGACTAGCGAGAACTACGAGCAGTACTTC.

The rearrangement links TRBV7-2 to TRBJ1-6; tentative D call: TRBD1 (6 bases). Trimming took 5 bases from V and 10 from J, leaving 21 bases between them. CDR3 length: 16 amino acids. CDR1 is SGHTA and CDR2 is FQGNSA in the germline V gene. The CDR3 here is CASSPRQGGGGSPLHF. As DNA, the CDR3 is TGTGCCAGCAGCCCCCGTCAGGGAGGGGGGGGATCACCCCTCCACTTT.

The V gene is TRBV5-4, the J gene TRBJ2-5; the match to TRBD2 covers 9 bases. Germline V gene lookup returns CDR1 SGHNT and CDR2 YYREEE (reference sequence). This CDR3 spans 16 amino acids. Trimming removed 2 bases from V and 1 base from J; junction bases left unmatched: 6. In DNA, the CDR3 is TGTGCCAGCAGCTTTAGTCTAGCGGGACCCCAAGAGACCCAGTACTTC. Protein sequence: CASSFSLAGPQETQYF.

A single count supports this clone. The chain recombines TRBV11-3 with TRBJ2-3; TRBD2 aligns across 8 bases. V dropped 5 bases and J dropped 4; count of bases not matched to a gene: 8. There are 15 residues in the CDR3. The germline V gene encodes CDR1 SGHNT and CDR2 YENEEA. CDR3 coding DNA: TGTGCCAGCAGCCCTAGGAGCGGGAGCTCAGATACGCAGTATTTT. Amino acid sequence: CASSPRSGSSDTQYF.

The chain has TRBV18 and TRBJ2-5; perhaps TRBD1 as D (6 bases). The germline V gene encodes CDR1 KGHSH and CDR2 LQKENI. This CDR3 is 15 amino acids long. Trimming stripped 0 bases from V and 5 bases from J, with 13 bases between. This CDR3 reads CASSPPTLQGETQYF. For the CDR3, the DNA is TGTGCCAGCTCACCACCGACACTCCAGGGGGAGACCCAGTACTTC.

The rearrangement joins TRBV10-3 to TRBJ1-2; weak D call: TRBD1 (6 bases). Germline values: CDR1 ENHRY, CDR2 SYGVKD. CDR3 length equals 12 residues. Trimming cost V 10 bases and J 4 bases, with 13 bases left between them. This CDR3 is CATNRDGYGYTF. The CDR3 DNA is TGTGCCACCAACAGGGATGGCTATGGCTACACCTTC.

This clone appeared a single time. DNA for the CDR3: TGTGCCAGCAGCTTAAACTCTCCGGGACAGGGAGGCCGGGAGACCCAGTACTTC. This encodes CASSLNSPGQGGRETQYF. V usage is TRBV11-3 and J usage is TRBJ2-5; 9 nucleotides line up with TRBD1. The CDR3 runs 18 residues. With V trimmed by 2 bases and J by 5 bases, 15 bases remained unmatched. Germline CDR1 and CDR2: SGHNT and YENEEA.

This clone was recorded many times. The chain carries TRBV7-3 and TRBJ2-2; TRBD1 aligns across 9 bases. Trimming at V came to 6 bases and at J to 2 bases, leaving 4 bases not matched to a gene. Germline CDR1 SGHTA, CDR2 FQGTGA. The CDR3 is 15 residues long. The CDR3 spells CASRAGQGNTGELFF. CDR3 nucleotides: TGTGCCAGCAGGGCGGGACAGGGAAACACCGGGGAGCTGTTTTTT. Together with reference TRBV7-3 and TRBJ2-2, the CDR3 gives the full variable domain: GAGVSQTPSNKVTEKGKYVELRCDPISGHTALYWYRQSLGQGPEFLIYFQGTGAADDSGLPNDRFFAVRPEGSVSTLKIQRTERGDSAVYLCASRAGQGNTGELFFGEGSRLTVL.

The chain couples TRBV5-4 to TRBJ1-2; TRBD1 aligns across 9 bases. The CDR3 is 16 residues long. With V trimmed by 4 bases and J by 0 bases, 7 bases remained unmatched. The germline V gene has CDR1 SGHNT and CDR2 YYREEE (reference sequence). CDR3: CASSPPGQGTNYGYTF. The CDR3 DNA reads TGTGCCAGCAGCCCACCGGGACAGGGTACTAACTATGGCTACACCTTC.

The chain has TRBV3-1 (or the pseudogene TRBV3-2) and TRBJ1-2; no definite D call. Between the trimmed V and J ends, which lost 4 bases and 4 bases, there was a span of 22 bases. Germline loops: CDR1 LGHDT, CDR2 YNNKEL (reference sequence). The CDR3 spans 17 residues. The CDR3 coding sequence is TGTGCCAGCAGCCCCCGCGGGCTTTTCGCGCTAGGCTATGGCTACACCTTC. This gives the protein CASSPRGLFALGYGYTF.

The CDR3 sequence is CASKAVPDVNYGYTF. In DNA, the CDR3 is TGCGCCAGCAAAGCGGTCCCGGACGTTAACTATGGCTACACCTTC. The genes are TRBV5-1 and TRBJ1-2; D remains ambiguous. The CDR3 sequence is 15 residues long. Germline CDR1 reads SGHRS; CDR2 reads YFSETQ. Deletions cut 6 bases from V and 1 base from J, with 16 bases between.

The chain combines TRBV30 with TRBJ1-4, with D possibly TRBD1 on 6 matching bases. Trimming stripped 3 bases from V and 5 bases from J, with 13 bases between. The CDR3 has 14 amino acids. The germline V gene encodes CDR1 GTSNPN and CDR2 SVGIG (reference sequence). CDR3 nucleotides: TGTGCCTGGAGGGAACCCGGGACAAATGAAAAACTGTTTTTT. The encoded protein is CAWREPGTNEKLFF. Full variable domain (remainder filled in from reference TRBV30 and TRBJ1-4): SQTIHQWPATLVQPVGSPLSLECTVEGTSNPNLYWYRQAAGRGLQLLFYSVGIGQISSEVPQNLSASRPQDRQFILSSKKLLLSDSGFYLCAWREPGTNEKLFFGSGTQLSVL.

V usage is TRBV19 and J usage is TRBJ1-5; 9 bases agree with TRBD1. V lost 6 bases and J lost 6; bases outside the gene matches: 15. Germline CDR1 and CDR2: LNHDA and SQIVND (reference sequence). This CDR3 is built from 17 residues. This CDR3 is CASSHHPGQGLGQPQHF. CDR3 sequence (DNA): TGTGCCAGTAGCCACCACCCGGGACAGGGTCTTGGTCAGCCCCAGCATTTT.

The CDR3 nucleotides are TGTGCCAGCAGCTTAAGACTAGCGGGAGTGGTCAATGAGCAGTTCTTC. Protein sequence: CASSLRLAGVVNEQFF. V and J are TRBV7-9 and TRBJ2-1; 12 bases align to TRBD2. V lost 2 bases, J lost 6 bases, and 5 bases stayed unmatched. Germline V CDR1 and CDR2: SEHNR, FQNEAQ (reference sequence). CDR3 length: 16 amino acids.

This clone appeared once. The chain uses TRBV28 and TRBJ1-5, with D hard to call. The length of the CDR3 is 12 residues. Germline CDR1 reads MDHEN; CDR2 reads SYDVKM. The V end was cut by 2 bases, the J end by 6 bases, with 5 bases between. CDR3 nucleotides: TGTGCCAGCAGTTTAGCGGCTCAGCCCCAGCATTTT. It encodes CASSLAAQPQHF.

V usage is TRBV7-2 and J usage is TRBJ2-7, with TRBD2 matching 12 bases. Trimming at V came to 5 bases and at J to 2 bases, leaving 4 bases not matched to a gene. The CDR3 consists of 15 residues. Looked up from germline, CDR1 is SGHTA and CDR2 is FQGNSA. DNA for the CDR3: TGTGCCAGCAGCCTCAGGACTAGCGGGACCTACGAGCAGTACTTC. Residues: CASSLRTSGTYEQYF.

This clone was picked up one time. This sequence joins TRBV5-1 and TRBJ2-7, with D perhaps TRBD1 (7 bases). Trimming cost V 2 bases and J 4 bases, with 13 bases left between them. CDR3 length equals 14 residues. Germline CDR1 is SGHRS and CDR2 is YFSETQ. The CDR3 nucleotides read TGCGCCAGCAGCTTTACAGGGGACTCATACGAGCAGTACTTC. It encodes CASSFTGDSYEQYF.

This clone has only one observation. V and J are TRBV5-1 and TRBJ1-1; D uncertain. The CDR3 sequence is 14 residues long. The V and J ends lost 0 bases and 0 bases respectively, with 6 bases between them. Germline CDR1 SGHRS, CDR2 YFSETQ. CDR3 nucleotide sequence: TGCGCCAGCAGCTTGGAGCGGGTGAACACTGAAGCTTTCTTT. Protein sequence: CASSLERVNTEAFF.

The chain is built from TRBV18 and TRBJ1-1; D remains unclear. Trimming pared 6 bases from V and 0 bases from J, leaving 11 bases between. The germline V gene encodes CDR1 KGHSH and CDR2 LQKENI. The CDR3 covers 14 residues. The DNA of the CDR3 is TGTGCCAGCTCTAGTACTTTCATGAACACTGAAGCTTTCTTT. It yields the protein CASSSTFMNTEAFF. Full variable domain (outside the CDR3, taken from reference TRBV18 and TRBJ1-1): NAGVMQNPRHLVRRRGQEARLRCSPMKGHSHVYWYRQLPEEGLKFMVYLQKENIIDESGMPKERFSAEFPKEGPSILRIQQVVRGDSAAYFCASSSTFMNTEAFFGQGTRLTVV.

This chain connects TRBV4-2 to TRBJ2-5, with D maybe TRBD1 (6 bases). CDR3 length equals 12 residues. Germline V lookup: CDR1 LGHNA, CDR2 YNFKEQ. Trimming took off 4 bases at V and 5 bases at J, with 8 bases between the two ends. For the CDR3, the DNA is TGTGCCAGCAGCCCAGACAGGGAGACCCAGTACTTC. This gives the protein CASSPDRETQYF.

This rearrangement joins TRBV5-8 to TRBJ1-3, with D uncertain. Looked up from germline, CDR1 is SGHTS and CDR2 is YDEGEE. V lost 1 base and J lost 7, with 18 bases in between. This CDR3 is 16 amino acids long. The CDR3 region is CASSLNTRLPYNTIYF. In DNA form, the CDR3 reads TGTGCCAGCAGCTTGAATACGAGACTGCCTTATAACACCATATATTTT.

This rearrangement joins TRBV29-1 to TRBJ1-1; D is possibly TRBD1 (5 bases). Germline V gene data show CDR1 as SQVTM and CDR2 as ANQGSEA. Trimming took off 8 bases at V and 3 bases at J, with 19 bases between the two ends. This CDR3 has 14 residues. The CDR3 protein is CSSNYLPGDTEAFF. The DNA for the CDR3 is TGCAGCTCTAATTATCTCCCGGGGGACACTGAAGCTTTCTTT.

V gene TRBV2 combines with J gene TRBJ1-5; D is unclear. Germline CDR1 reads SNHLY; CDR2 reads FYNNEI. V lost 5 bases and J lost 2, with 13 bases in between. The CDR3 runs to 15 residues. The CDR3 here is CASSKSGLGNQPQHF. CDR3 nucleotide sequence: TGTGCCAGCAGTAAGAGTGGGCTTGGCAATCAGCCCCAGCATTTT.

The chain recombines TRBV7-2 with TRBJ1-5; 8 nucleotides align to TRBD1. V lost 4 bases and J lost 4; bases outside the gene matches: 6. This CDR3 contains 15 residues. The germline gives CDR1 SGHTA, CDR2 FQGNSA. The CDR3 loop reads CASSSSGQGNQPQHF. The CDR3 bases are TGTGCCAGCAGCTCATCCGGACAGGGAAATCAGCCCCAGCATTTT.

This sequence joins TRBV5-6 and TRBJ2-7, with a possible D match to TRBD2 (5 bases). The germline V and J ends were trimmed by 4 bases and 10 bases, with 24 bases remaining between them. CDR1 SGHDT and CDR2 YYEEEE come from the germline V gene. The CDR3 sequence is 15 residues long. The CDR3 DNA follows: TGTGCCAGCAGCGGCACGAGGGAGCACCTACGAGCACAGTACTTC. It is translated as CASSGTREHLRAQYF.